This TCR beta chain was recorded in a study of blood T cell repertoires in COVID-19. The wider study: Samples representing acute and convalescent COVID-19 were sourced from the United States, Italy and Spain. Sources were T cells, B-cell-depleted T cells, or PBMCs; the material itself was cDNA or gDNA.

Germline V gene lookup returns CDR1 MNHEY and CDR2 SVGEGT. Trimming pared 6 bases from V and 4 bases from J, leaving 7 bases between. This CDR3 region has 13 residues. Data came from immunoSEQ multiplex PCR; TCRdb stores just in-frame clones and leaves some out. The sample lists some 450,000 clones, about 90% occurring once. The receptor was isolated from a man younger than 35 with COVID-19, enrolled during active disease. Sequenced sample: peripheral blood. The chain carries TRBV6-2 or TRBV6-3 and TRBJ1-6, with TRBD1 as a possible D gene (6 bases). The CDR3 DNA reads as TGTGCCAGCAGCGACAGGTATAATTCACCCCTCCACTTT. It codes for CASSDRYNSPLHF.